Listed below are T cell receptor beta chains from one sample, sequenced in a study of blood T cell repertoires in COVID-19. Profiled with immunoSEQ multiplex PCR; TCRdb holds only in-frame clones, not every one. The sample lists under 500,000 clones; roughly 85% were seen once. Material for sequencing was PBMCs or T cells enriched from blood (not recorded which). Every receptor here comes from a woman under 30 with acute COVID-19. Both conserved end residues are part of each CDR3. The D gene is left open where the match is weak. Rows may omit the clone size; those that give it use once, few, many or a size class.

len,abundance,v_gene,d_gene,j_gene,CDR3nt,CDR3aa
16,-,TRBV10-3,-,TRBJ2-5,TGTGCCAGTACCCAGACTCGCGGGATCGAGCAAGAGACCCAGTACTTC,CASTQTRGIEQETQYF
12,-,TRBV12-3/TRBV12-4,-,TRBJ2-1,TGTGCCAGCAGCGGACTGTACAATGAGCAGTTCTTC,CASSGLYNEQFF
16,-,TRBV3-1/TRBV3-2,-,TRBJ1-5,TGTGCCAGCAGCCAAGAGAGGGTACATTTTTATCAGCCCCAGCATTTT,CASSQERVHFYQPQHF
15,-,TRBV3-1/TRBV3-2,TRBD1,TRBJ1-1,TGTGCCAGCAGCCAAGGCGGGACAGGGAACACTGAAGCTTTCTTT,CASSQGGTGNTEAFF
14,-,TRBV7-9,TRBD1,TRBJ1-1,TGTGCTAAGGACAGGGAGGATACGAACACTGAAGCTTTCTTT,CAKDREDTNTEAFF
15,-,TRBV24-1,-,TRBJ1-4,TGTGCCACCAGTGATTCGGGCGGACTGAATGAAAAACTGTTTTTT,CATSDSGGLNEKLFF
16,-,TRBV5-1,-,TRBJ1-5,TGCGCCAGCAGCTTGGAAGGGGAGGGCAGCAATCAGCCCCAGCATTTT,CASSLEGEGSNQPQHF
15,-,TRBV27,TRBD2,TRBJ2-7,TGTGCCAGCAGTCCAGAAGCGGGAGGGGCCTACGAGCAGTACTTC,CASSPEAGGAYEQYF
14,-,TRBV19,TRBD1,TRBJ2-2,TGTGCCAGTACCCGGACAGGGATTGCCGGGGAGCTGTTTTTT,CASTRTGIAGELFF
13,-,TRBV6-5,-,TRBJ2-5,TGTGCCAGCAGCTACTCGATCGGGGAGACCCAGTACTTC,CASSYSIGETQYF
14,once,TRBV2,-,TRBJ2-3,TGTGCCAGCAGCACCAGGGTTCCAGGGGATACGCAGTATTTT,CASSTRVPGDTQYF
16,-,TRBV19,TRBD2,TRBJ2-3,TGTGCCAGTAGTGAAGACGCGGGGGGGCCCCCAGATACGCAGTATTTT,CASSEDAGGPPDTQYF
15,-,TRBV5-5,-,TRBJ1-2,TGTGCCAGCAGCCGACAGGCCGCGACTGTCTATGGCTACACCTTC,CASSRQAATVYGYTF
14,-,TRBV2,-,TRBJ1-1,TGTGCCAGCAGTGATCGGAGAATGAACACTGAAGCTTTCTTT,CASSDRRMNTEAFF
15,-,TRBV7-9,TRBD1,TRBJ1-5,TGTGCCAGCAGCCCTAACAGGGGTAGGGTTCAGCCCCAGCATTTT,CASSPNRGRVQPQHF
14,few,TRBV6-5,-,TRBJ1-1,TGTGCCAGCAGCCCGGGCGGGGCGCGGACTGAAGCTTTCTTT,CASSPGGARTEAFF
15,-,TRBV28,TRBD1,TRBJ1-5,TGTGCCAGCAGCTCCTCGGGACAGGGAGATCGGCCCCAGCATTTT,CASSSSGQGDRPQHF
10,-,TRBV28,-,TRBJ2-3,TGTGCCAGCCTTGCAGATACGCAGTATTTT,CASLADTQYF
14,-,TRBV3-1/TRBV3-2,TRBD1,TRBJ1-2,TGTGCCAGCAGCCAAGCCCAGGGGGCAGTTGGCTACACCTTC,CASSQAQGAVGYTF
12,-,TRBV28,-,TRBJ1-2,TGTGCCAGCAGTTTAGGCCGCTATGGCTACACCTTC,CASSLGRYGYTF